Listed below are T cell receptor beta chains from one sample, sequenced in a study of blood T cells in healthy people across ages. From the 5' RACE reads, TCRdb called clonotypes with MiXCR, one entry per CDR3 protein. The sample yields around 500,000 distinct CDR3 sequences, 27% seen once. These same data were also listed under a study on T cells of mothers and their children.

Sample: blood. These receptors were taken from a boy between 2 and 10 years old in good health. Both conserved end residues are part of each CDR3. The D gene is left open where the match is weak. Where a row states a size, it is once, few, many or the class of an expanded clone; other rows omit it.

d_gene: .; v_gene: TRBV29-1; abundance: .; j_gene: TRBJ1-4; CDR3nt: TGCAGCGTTGGCCAGGGCTCGGAAAAACTGTTTTTT; CDR3aa: CSVGQGSEKLFF
d_gene: TRBD1; v_gene: TRBV9; abundance: .; j_gene: TRBJ1-2; CDR3nt: TGTGCCAGCAGCGTTGGACAGGTCAGACAATTTGGCTCTGGCTACACCTTC; CDR3aa: CASSVGQVRQFGSGYTF
d_gene: .; v_gene: TRBV7-2; abundance: .; j_gene: TRBJ2-4; CDR3nt: TGTGCCAGCAGCTTAGTCGGGACACCTGACAACATTCAGTACTTC; CDR3aa: CASSLVGTPDNIQYF
d_gene: .; v_gene: TRBV5-5; abundance: few; j_gene: TRBJ2-5; CDR3nt: TGTGCCAGCGCTACCGTATCCGCTTGGCCCCGGGAGACCCAGTACTTC; CDR3aa: CASATVSAWPRETQYF
d_gene: .; v_gene: TRBV20-1; abundance: .; j_gene: TRBJ1-2; CDR3nt: TGCAGTGCAAGCGGGGGGCCGGGATATGGCTACACCTTC; CDR3aa: CSASGGPGYGYTF
d_gene: .; v_gene: TRBV28; abundance: .; j_gene: TRBJ1-1; CDR3nt: TGTGCCAGCAGTGCCCGGGGGGCAGGGACTGAAGCTTTCTTT; CDR3aa: CASSARGAGTEAFF
d_gene: .; v_gene: TRBV21-1; abundance: few; j_gene: TRBJ2-7; CDR3nt: TGTGCCAGCAGCAAAGTGTCGGGGGGGAAACGAATCCGGAAGACCTACGAGCAGTACTTC; CDR3aa: CASSKVSGGKRIRKTYEQYF
d_gene: .; v_gene: TRBV9; abundance: .; j_gene: TRBJ1-2; CDR3nt: TGTGCCAGCAGCGTAGGCAGGTCCCGTGGCTACACCTTT; CDR3aa: CASSVGRSRGYTF
d_gene: .; v_gene: TRBV18; abundance: .; j_gene: TRBJ2-7; CDR3nt: TGTGCCAGCTCACCGGCGACGCGCGAGCAGTACTTC; CDR3aa: CASSPATREQYF
d_gene: .; v_gene: TRBV10-3; abundance: few; j_gene: TRBJ2-7; CDR3nt: TGTGCCATCAGTGGTAGGGGGTACGAGCAGTACTTC; CDR3aa: CAISGRGYEQYF
d_gene: .; v_gene: TRBV5-1; abundance: .; j_gene: TRBJ2-7; CDR3nt: TGCGCCAGCAGCTTGGGATCTCGGACTGACTACGAGCAGTACTTC; CDR3aa: CASSLGSRTDYEQYF
d_gene: TRBD1; v_gene: TRBV7-9; abundance: .; j_gene: TRBJ2-5; CDR3nt: TGTGCCAGCAGCTTACGTTGGACAGGGGAACAAAACACTCAAGAGACCCAGTACTTC; CDR3aa: CASSLRWTGEQNTQETQYF
d_gene: TRBD2; v_gene: TRBV29-1; abundance: .; j_gene: TRBJ2-1; CDR3nt: TGCAGCGGGGTAGCGGGAGAGGGTGAGCAGTTCTTC; CDR3aa: CSGVAGEGEQFF
d_gene: .; v_gene: TRBV6-2/TRBV6-3; abundance: .; j_gene: TRBJ2-1; CDR3nt: TGTGCCATTTCGCCGGGGGACAATGAGCAGTTCTTC; CDR3aa: CAISPGDNEQFF
d_gene: .; v_gene: TRBV10-3; abundance: .; j_gene: TRBJ1-1; CDR3nt: TGTGCCATCAGTGAGGGAAATTTCCTGAACACTGAAGCTTTCTTT; CDR3aa: CAISEGNFLNTEAFF
d_gene: TRBD1; v_gene: TRBV7-2; abundance: few; j_gene: TRBJ2-5; CDR3nt: TGTGCCAGCAGCTCCAGTGGGACAGGGACGGAAGAGACCCAGTACTTC; CDR3aa: CASSSSGTGTEETQYF
d_gene: .; v_gene: TRBV28; abundance: few; j_gene: TRBJ2-1; CDR3nt: TGTGCCAGCCGATGGAGATATGAGCAGTTCTTC; CDR3aa: CASRWRYEQFF
d_gene: TRBD2; v_gene: TRBV3-1; abundance: .; j_gene: TRBJ2-5; CDR3nt: TGTGCCAGCAGCCGCAGGACTAGCGGAGCGGTAGAGACCCAGTACTTC; CDR3aa: CASSRRTSGAVETQYF
d_gene: TRBD1; v_gene: TRBV4-3; abundance: .; j_gene: TRBJ1-2; CDR3nt: TGCGCCAGCAGCCTAGGGACAGGTCGAGGGTATGGCTACACCTTC; CDR3aa: CASSLGTGRGYGYTF
d_gene: .; v_gene: TRBV20-1; abundance: .; j_gene: TRBJ2-7; CDR3nt: TGCAGTGTTCGCGGCCTCTCCTACGAGCAGTACTTC; CDR3aa: CSVRGLSYEQYF
d_gene: .; v_gene: TRBV29-1; abundance: few; j_gene: TRBJ1-1; CDR3nt: TGCAGCGTTGCGCGGGGGTTCCGCACTGAAGCTTTCTTT; CDR3aa: CSVARGFRTEAFF
d_gene: .; v_gene: TRBV7-6; abundance: .; j_gene: TRBJ1-1; CDR3nt: TGTGCCAGCAGCGCTAGGGGAGCTGAAGCTTTCTTT; CDR3aa: CASSARGAEAFF
d_gene: .; v_gene: TRBV4-2; abundance: few; j_gene: TRBJ1-5; CDR3nt: TGTGCCAGCAGCCAAGTGTCCGGGACGGGCAATCAGCCCCAGCATTTT; CDR3aa: CASSQVSGTGNQPQHF
d_gene: .; v_gene: TRBV27; abundance: .; j_gene: TRBJ1-2; CDR3nt: TGTGCCAGCAGTTTCACAGCTCGATATGGCTACACCTTC; CDR3aa: CASSFTARYGYTF
d_gene: .; v_gene: TRBV6-5; abundance: .; j_gene: TRBJ2-1; CDR3nt: TGTGCCAGCGGGAAGGGACAAAACAATGAGCAGTTCTTC; CDR3aa: CASGKGQNNEQFF
d_gene: .; v_gene: TRBV12-3/TRBV12-4; abundance: .; j_gene: TRBJ2-1; CDR3nt: TGTGCCAGCAGTTTGCCAGTGGATGAGCAGTTCTTC; CDR3aa: CASSLPVDEQFF
d_gene: TRBD2; v_gene: TRBV4-2; abundance: .; j_gene: TRBJ2-5; CDR3nt: TGTGCCAGCAGCCAGGGCGTACTAGCGGGAGGCGAGACCCAGTACTTC; CDR3aa: CASSQGVLAGGETQYF
d_gene: .; v_gene: TRBV21-1; abundance: .; j_gene: TRBJ1-2; CDR3nt: TGTGCCAGCAGCCCCGCATTCGGCGGGACCTTC; CDR3aa: CASSPAFGGTF
d_gene: .; v_gene: TRBV2; abundance: few; j_gene: TRBJ1-2; CDR3nt: TGTGCCAGCAGTGGGGTGGCTGGCTACACCTTC; CDR3aa: CASSGVAGYTF
d_gene: TRBD2; v_gene: TRBV6-5; abundance: few; j_gene: TRBJ2-5; CDR3nt: TGTGCCAGCAGTTATAAACCGGGGGGGTGGGTACAAGAGACCCAGTACTTC; CDR3aa: CASSYKPGGWVQETQYF
d_gene: .; v_gene: TRBV27; abundance: .; j_gene: TRBJ2-4; CDR3nt: TGTGCCAGCAGCCAGACGGGACAGACTAGTGTTATGTTAGCCAAAAACATTCAGTACTTC; CDR3aa: CASSQTGQTSVMLAKNIQYF
d_gene: .; v_gene: TRBV7-9; abundance: few; j_gene: TRBJ2-7; CDR3nt: TGTGCCAGCAGCCGGAGGGGTTTCCCAAAAAGGCTGAACTACGAGCAGTACTTC; CDR3aa: CASSRRGFPKRLNYEQYF
d_gene: .; v_gene: TRBV5-1; abundance: .; j_gene: TRBJ2-1; CDR3nt: TGCGCCAGCAGCTTTAATGCAGAGTACGGTGAGCAGTTCTTC; CDR3aa: CASSFNAEYGEQFF
d_gene: .; v_gene: TRBV4-1; abundance: few; j_gene: TRBJ2-5; CDR3nt: TGCGCCAGCAGCCAAGAAGGGGGACAGACCCAGTACTTC; CDR3aa: CASSQEGGQTQYF
d_gene: .; v_gene: TRBV6-2/TRBV6-3; abundance: .; j_gene: TRBJ1-5; CDR3nt: TGTGCCAGCAGTTATGATAGCAATCAGCCCCAGCATTTT; CDR3aa: CASSYDSNQPQHF
d_gene: .; v_gene: TRBV14; abundance: .; j_gene: TRBJ2-7; CDR3nt: TGTGCCAGCAGCGCTTACGTGGGGATATTGTACGAGCAGTACTTC; CDR3aa: CASSAYVGILYEQYF
d_gene: .; v_gene: TRBV29-1; abundance: .; j_gene: TRBJ2-5; CDR3nt: TGCAGCGTTGCGGGGGAGAAGACCCAGTACTTC; CDR3aa: CSVAGEKTQYF
d_gene: .; v_gene: TRBV20-1; abundance: few; j_gene: TRBJ1-4; CDR3nt: TGCAGCGCCGGGGCGGTTAATGAAAAACTGTTTTTT; CDR3aa: CSAGAVNEKLFF
d_gene: TRBD2; v_gene: TRBV6-2/TRBV6-3; abundance: .; j_gene: TRBJ2-7; CDR3nt: TGTGCCAGCAGTTACCTCTTCGGGGGGACGGGGTCCGAGCAGTACTTC; CDR3aa: CASSYLFGGTGSEQYF
d_gene: TRBD2; v_gene: TRBV10-3; abundance: many; j_gene: TRBJ2-1; CDR3nt: TGTGCCGTTAGCGGGAGGATTTCCAATGAGCAGTTCTTC; CDR3aa: CAVSGRISNEQFF
d_gene: .; v_gene: TRBV30; abundance: few; j_gene: TRBJ2-5; CDR3nt: TGTGCCTGGAGTGTACAAAGTGAGACCCAGTACTTC; CDR3aa: CAWSVQSETQYF
d_gene: .; v_gene: TRBV28; abundance: .; j_gene: TRBJ1-5; CDR3nt: TGTGCCAGCAGTTTGGGAGACAGTCTTAGCAATCAGCCCCAGCATTTT; CDR3aa: CASSLGDSLSNQPQHF
d_gene: .; v_gene: TRBV7-9; abundance: many; j_gene: TRBJ2-1; CDR3nt: TGTGCCAGCAGCCACTTTGGGGGGGCGCAGTTCTTC; CDR3aa: CASSHFGGAQFF
d_gene: TRBD2; v_gene: TRBV4-3; abundance: .; j_gene: TRBJ2-3; CDR3nt: TGCGCCAGCAGCCAAGACAGACTAGCGGGGGGCACAGATACGCAGTATTTT; CDR3aa: CASSQDRLAGGTDTQYF
d_gene: TRBD1; v_gene: TRBV11-2; abundance: .; j_gene: TRBJ2-7; CDR3nt: TGTGCCAGCAGCTCCCGGGGGACAGGTTACGAGCAGTACTTC; CDR3aa: CASSSRGTGYEQYF
d_gene: TRBD2; v_gene: TRBV7-9; abundance: few; j_gene: TRBJ2-7; CDR3nt: TGTGCCAGCAGCTCTCTCCTAGCGGGGGCCCCTGAAGAGCAGTACTTC; CDR3aa: CASSSLLAGAPEEQYF
d_gene: .; v_gene: TRBV10-3; abundance: few; j_gene: TRBJ1-5; CDR3nt: TGTGCCATCAGCCCGGGACACTCTAGCAATCAGCCCCAGCATTTT; CDR3aa: CAISPGHSSNQPQHF
d_gene: TRBD2; v_gene: TRBV6-1; abundance: .; j_gene: TRBJ2-3; CDR3nt: TGTGCCAGCAGTGAGCGGGGGGCTAGCACAGATACGCAGTATTTT; CDR3aa: CASSERGASTDTQYF
d_gene: TRBD2; v_gene: TRBV28; abundance: .; j_gene: TRBJ2-1; CDR3nt: TGTGCCAGCAGTTTAGCGGGAGACCTGAATGAGCAGTTCTTC; CDR3aa: CASSLAGDLNEQFF
d_gene: .; v_gene: TRBV25-1; abundance: .; j_gene: TRBJ2-3; CDR3nt: TGTGCCAGCAGTGAATACCTGAGGGGCACAGATACGCAGTATTTT; CDR3aa: CASSEYLRGTDTQYF
d_gene: .; v_gene: TRBV7-8; abundance: .; j_gene: TRBJ2-1; CDR3nt: TGTGCCAGCAGCTTAAACAGGGTCGGGGAGCAGTTCTTC; CDR3aa: CASSLNRVGEQFF
d_gene: .; v_gene: TRBV7-2; abundance: .; j_gene: TRBJ1-4; CDR3nt: TGTGCCAGCAGCTTAGGGACCAGTGGCCTATGGGAGAATGAAAAACTGTTTTTT; CDR3aa: CASSLGTSGLWENEKLFF